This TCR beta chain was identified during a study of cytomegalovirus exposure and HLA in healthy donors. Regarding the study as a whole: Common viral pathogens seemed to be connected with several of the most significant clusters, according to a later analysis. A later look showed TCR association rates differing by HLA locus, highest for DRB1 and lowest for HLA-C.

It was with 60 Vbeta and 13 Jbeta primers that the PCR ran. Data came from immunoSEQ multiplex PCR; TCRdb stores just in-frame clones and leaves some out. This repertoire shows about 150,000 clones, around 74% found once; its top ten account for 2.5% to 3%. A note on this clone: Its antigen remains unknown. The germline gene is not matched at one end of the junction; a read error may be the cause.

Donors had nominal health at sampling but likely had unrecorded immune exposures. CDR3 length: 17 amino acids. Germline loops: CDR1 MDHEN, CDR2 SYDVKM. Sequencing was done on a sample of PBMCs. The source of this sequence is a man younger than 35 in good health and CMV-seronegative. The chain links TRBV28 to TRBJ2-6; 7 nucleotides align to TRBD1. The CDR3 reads CASRKPGQLSGANGLTF. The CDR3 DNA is TGTGCCAGCAGAAAACCGGGACAGCTCTCTGGGGCCAACGGCCTGACTTTC.